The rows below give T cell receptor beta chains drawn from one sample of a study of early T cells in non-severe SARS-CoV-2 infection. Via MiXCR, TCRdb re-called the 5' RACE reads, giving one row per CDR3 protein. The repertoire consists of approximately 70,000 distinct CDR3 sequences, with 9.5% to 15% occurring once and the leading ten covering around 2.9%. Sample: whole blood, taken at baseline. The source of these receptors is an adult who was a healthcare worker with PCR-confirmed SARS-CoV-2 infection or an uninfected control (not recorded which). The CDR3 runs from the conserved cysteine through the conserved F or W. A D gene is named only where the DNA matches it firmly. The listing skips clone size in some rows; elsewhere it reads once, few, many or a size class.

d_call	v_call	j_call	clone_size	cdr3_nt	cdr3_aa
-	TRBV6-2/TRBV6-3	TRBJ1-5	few	TGTGCCAGCAGTTCCTCCTCCACCACTCGTAGCGGTCAGCCCCAGCATTTT	CASSSSSTTRSGQPQHF
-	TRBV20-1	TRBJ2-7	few	TGCAGTGCTAGAGCCCTGCGGGACCCCCTGTACGAGCAGTACTTC	CSARALRDPLYEQYF
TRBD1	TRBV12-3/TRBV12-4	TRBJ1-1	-	TGTGCCAGCAGTTCTTTAGGGACAGCTGAAGCTTTCTTT	CASSSLGTAEAFF
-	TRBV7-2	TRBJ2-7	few	TGTGCCAGCAGCTTAAGAAGGGACGGTCCCTACGAGCAGTACTTC	CASSLRRDGPYEQYF
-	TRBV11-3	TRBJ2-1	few	TGTGCCAGCAGCTTAGCAGAGGGTGAGCAGTTCTTC	CASSLAEGEQFF
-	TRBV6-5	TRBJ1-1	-	TGTGCCAGCAGTTACGACGGAACGGGCACTGAAGCTTTCTTT	CASSYDGTGTEAFF
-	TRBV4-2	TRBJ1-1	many	TGTGCCAGCAGCCTGGGCGGATTCACTGAAGCTTTCTTT	CASSLGGFTEAFF
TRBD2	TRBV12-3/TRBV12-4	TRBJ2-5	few	TGTGCCAGCAGTCGCGGGGGGGCGGAGACCCAGTACTTC	CASSRGGAETQYF
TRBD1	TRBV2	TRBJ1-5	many	TGTGCCAGCATGGGACAGAGCAATCAGCCCCAGCATTTT	CASMGQSNQPQHF
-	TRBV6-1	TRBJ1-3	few	TGTGCCAGCAGTGAAGAGGAGGGGGTAGTGGGAAACACCATATATTTT	CASSEEEGVVGNTIYF
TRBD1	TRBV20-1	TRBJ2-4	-	TGCAGTGCTGGACAGGGTACTGATCCTGGAAACATTCAGTACTTC	CSAGQGTDPGNIQYF
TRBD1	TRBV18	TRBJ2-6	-	TGTGCCAGCTCACCGACAGGGGTATCTCCTGGGGCCAACGTCCTGACTTTC	CASSPTGVSPGANVLTF
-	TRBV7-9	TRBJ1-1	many	TGTGCCAGCCGAGGAGAAGGGACTGAAGCTTTCTTT	CASRGEGTEAFF
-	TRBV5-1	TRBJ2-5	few	TGCGCCAGCAGCTTGGCCACCTCGGACCGCCAAGAGACCCAGTACTTC	CASSLATSDRQETQYF
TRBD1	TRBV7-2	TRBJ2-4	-	TGTGCCATCAGCTTACCAATGACAGGGCAAAGAAACATTCAGTACTTC	CAISLPMTGQRNIQYF
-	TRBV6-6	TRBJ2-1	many	TGTGCCAGCAGTCGCCTAGTTGGCCAGTTCTTC	CASSRLVGQFF
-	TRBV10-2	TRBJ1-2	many	TGCGCCAGCAGTGTATCCGGGAGTGGCTACACCTTC	CASSVSGSGYTF
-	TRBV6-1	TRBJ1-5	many	TGTGCCAGCAGCCGTAAGGGGTCTGATAATCAGCCCCAGCATTTT	CASSRKGSDNQPQHF
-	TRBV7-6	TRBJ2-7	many	TGTGCCAGCAGCTTCGGCCAGAACGAGCAGTACTTC	CASSFGQNEQYF
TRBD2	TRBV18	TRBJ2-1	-	TGTGCCAGCTCGCCCGGGGGGGGCTACAATGAGCAGTTCTTC	CASSPGGGYNEQFF
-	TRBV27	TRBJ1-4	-	TGTGCCAGCAGTTCACCGACAGGAACCCTGTTTTTT	CASSSPTGTLFF
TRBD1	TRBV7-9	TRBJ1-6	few	TGTGCCGGGGCGGGGACAGCCGAAACCTCACCCCTCCACTTT	CAGAGTAETSPLHF